Below, one T cell receptor beta chain is given with its context. Its antigen is still unknown. These data come from a study of human thymus T cells. Germline V gene sequence: CDR1 SGHNT, CDR2 YENEEA. The CDR3 extends over 14 amino acids. V trimming: 5 bases; J trimming: 6 bases; junction bases outside the gene matches: 6. Profiling relied on immunoSEQ multiplex PCR, and the TCRdb table lists in-frame clones only, not all of them. Here the sample spans 75,000 to 90,000 clones, around 96% being singletons. Findings and caveats of the study: Reports from related research described highly overlapping thymic repertoires among unrelated individuals.

Surgeons resected thymus tissue during corrective heart surgery. This sequence was found in a boy younger than two with a congenital heart defect but otherwise immunologically healthy. Material: thymus tissue. The V call is TRBV11-3, the J call TRBJ1-1, with TRBD1 matching over 10 bases. CDR3 coding DNA: TGTGCCAGCAGCCTCACGGGACAGGGGTCTGAAGCTTTCTTT. Translation: CASSLTGQGSEAFF. The full variable domain, with the rest looked up from reference TRBV11-3 and TRBJ1-1, is EAGVVQSPRYKIIEKKQPVAFWCNPISGHNTLYWYLQNLGQGPELLIRYENEEAVDDSQLPKDRFSAERLKGVDSTLKIQPAELGDSAVYLCASSLTGQGSEAFFGQGTRLTVV.